The T cell receptor (beta chain) described here comes from a study of blood T cells in healthy people across ages. This CDR3 comprises 14 residues. The V end lost 7 bases, the J end lost 3 bases, and 13 bases lay between the germline ends. Germline V gene sequence: CDR1 MNHNS, CDR2 SASEGT. Russia was home to the donors, healthy Caucasian individuals aged about 6 to 100. It was with a sample-barcoded 5' primer and a J-beta primer mix that a second PCR of roughly 6 to 12 cycles was run. TCRdb processed the 5' RACE reads anew with MiXCR; each CDR3 protein has one entry. The repertoire consists of 920,000 or so distinct CDR3 sequences, with 45% occurring once and the leading ten covering under 20%.

The chain links TRBV6-1 to TRBJ1-5; D gene ambiguous. This receptor was obtained from a woman aged 55-69 years in good health. The sequenced sample consisted of blood. As DNA, the CDR3 is TGTGCCAGCATCCTACCGGGTGACAATCAGCCCCAGCATTTT. This encodes CASILPGDNQPQHF.